This TCR beta chain originates from a study of T cell responses to AZD1222 COVID-19 vaccine. General observations from the study: Clonal diversity was possibly underestimated, and the donors were mostly white British, with more females. A reported finding is that nearly half of spike-specific TCRs target unmutated variant regions. Only after the peak T cell response were repertoires sampled.

Sequencing used immunoSEQ multiplex PCR; TCRdb keeps in-frame clones, though not all of them. This sample has fewer than 120,000 clones, with 80% to 90% found just once. This CDR3 has 14 residues. CDR1 is SNHLY and CDR2 is FYNNEI in the germline V gene. Trimming shortened V by 6 bases and J by 6 bases, and 15 bases separated the two germline ends. Points on this clone: Its target is not known.

Sequenced here: peripheral blood, sampled 28 days after the second AZD1222 dose. V gene TRBV2 combines with J gene TRBJ1-5; D remains ambiguous. The sequence derives from an adult who received the AZD1222 COVID-19 vaccine. In nucleotides, the CDR3 is TGTGCCAGCAGGCGCGGGAGTGGAGGTCAGCCCCAGCATTTT. The encoded protein is CASRRGSGGQPQHF.